Below are 5 T cell receptor beta chains sequenced from a single sample in a study of blood T cell repertoires in COVID-19. Assay used: immunoSEQ multiplex PCR; TCRdb lists only in-frame clones, some missing. This sample has 150,000 or so clones, with more than 75% found just once. Sequenced: PBMCs or T cells enriched from blood (not recorded which). These receptors came from a young woman with acute COVID-19.

CDR3 in DNA: TGCGCCAGCAGCTTTAGCTCGATGAACACTGAAGCTTTCTTT. As protein: CASSFSSMNTEAFF. The V call is TRBV5-1, the J call TRBJ1-1; no clear D gene. With 2 bases removed from V and 0 bases from J, the gap between germline ends came to 8 bases. Germline V gene lookup returns CDR1 SGHRS and CDR2 YFSETQ. The CDR3 contains 14 residues.

The V gene is TRBV3-1 (or the pseudogene TRBV3-2), the J gene TRBJ2-5, with D maybe TRBD2 (5 bases). Trimming stripped 0 bases from V and 2 bases from J, with 22 bases between. The CDR3 has 19 amino acids. The germline V gene encodes CDR1 LGHDT and CDR2 YNNKEL (reference sequence). CDR3 amino acids: CASSQDRGNQVLMQETQYF. The CDR3 bases are TGTGCCAGCAGCCAAGATCGGGGAAACCAAGTACTAATGCAAGAGACCCAGTACTTC.

The rearrangement joins TRBV25-1 to TRBJ2-3; perhaps TRBD1 as D (6 bases). The CDR3 loop spans 14 amino acids. Germline V gene lookup returns CDR1 MGHDK and CDR2 SYGVNS. Between the trimmed V and J ends, which lost 2 bases and 2 bases, there was a span of 8 bases. In DNA, the CDR3 is TGTGCCAGCAGTGAAGGGGGCCCCACAGATACGCAGTATTTT. Residues: CASSEGGPTDTQYF.

There are a few counts of this clone. The J gene is TRBJ2-3, the V gene TRBV7-3, with D perhaps matching TRBD2 (6 bases). Trimming took off 2 bases at V and 4 bases at J, with 13 bases between the two ends. The CDR3 consists of 15 residues. Germline CDR1 reads SGHTA; CDR2 reads FQGTGA. Here the CDR3 reads CASSLGGSHSDTQYF. The DNA of the CDR3 is TGTGCCAGCAGCTTAGGAGGGAGTCATTCAGATACGCAGTATTTT.

The J gene is TRBJ2-3, the V gene TRBV6-2 or TRBV6-3; 7 bases map to TRBD2. Germline V gene sequence: CDR1 MNHEY, CDR2 SVGEGT. The V gene end was trimmed by 4 bases and the J gene end by 5 bases; junction bases not matched to a gene: 6. The CDR3 consists of 14 residues. The CDR3 region has the DNA TGTGCCAGCAGTTTTGGCGGGAGTTTAGATACGCAGTATTTT. This encodes CASSFGGSLDTQYF.